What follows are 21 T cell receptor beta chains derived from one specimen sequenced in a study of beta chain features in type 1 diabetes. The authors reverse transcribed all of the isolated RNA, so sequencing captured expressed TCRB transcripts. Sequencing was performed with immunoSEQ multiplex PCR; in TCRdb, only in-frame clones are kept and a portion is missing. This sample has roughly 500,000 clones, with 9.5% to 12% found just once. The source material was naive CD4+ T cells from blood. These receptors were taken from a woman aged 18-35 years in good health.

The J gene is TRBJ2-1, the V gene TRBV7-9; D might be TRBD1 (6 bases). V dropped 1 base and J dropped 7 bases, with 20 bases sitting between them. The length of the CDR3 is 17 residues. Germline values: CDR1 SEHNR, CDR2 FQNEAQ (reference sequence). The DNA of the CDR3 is TGTGCCAGCAGCTTAGTCACCGGGACATATAGTCGTAATGAGCAGTTCTTC. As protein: CASSLVTGTYSRNEQFF. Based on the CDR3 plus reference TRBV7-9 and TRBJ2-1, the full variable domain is DTGVSQNPRHKITKRGQNVTFRCDPISEHNRLYWYRQTLGQGPEFLTYFQNEAQLEKSRLLSDRFSAERPKGSFSTLEIQRTEQGDSAMYLCASSLVTGTYSRNEQFFGPGTRLTVL.

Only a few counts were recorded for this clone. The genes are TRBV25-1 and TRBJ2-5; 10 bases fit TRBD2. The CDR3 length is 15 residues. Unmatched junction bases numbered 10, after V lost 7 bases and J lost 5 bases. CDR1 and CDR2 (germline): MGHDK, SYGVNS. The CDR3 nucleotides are TGTGCCAGCACCCTGAGCGGGAGGGCGCGGGAGACCCAGTACTTC. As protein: CASTLSGRARETQYF.

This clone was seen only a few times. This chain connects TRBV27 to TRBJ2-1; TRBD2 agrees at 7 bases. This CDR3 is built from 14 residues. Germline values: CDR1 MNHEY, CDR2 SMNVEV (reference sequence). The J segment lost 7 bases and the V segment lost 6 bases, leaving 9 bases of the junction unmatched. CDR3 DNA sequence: TGTGCCAGCAGGGGACTACAAGGTGTTAATGAGCAGTTCTTC. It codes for CASRGLQGVNEQFF.

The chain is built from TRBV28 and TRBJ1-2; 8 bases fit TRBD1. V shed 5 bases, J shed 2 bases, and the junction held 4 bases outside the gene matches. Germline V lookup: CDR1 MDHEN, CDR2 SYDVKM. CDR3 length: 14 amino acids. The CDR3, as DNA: TGTGCCAGCAGTCCCGGGACAGGCAACTATGGCTACACCTTC. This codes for CASSPGTGNYGYTF.

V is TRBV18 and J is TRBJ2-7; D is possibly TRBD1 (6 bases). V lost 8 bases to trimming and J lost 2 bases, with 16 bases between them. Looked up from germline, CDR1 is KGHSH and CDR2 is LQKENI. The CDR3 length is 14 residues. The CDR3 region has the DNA TGTGCCAGCCAAGGATCGGACAGACCCTACGAGCAGTACTTC. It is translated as CASQGSDRPYEQYF.

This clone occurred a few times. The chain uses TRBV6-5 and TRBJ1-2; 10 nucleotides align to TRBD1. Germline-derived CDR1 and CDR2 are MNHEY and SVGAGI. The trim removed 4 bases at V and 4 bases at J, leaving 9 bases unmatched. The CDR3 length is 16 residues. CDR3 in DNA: TGTGCCAGCAGTTTCACCGGGACAGGGGTCGGCTATGGCTACACCTTC. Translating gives CASSFTGTGVGYGYTF.

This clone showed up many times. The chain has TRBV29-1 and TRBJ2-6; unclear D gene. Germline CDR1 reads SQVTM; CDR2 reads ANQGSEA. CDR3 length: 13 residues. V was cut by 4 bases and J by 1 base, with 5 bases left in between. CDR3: CSVAPSGANVLTF. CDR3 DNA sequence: TGCAGCGTTGCCCCGTCTGGGGCCAACGTCCTGACTTTC.

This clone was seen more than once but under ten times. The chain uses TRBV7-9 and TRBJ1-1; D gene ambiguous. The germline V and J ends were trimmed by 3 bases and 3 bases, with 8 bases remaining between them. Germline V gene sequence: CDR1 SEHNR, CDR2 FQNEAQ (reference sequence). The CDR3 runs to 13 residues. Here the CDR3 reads CASSLEEYTEAFF. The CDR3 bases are TGTGCCAGCAGCTTGGAGGAGTACACTGAAGCTTTCTTT.

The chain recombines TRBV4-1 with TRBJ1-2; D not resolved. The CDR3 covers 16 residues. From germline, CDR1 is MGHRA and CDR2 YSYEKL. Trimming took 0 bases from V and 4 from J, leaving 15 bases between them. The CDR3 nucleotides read TGCGCCAGCAGCCAAGATGGCCAGGCCCGGGGCTATGGCTACACCTTC. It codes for CASSQDGQARGYGYTF.

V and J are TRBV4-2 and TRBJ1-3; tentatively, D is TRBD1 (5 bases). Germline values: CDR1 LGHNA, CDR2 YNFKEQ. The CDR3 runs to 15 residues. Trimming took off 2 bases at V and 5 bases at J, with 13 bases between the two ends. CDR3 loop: CASSQRSLDRNTIYF. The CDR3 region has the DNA TGTGCCAGCAGCCAACGGTCTTTGGACAGAAACACCATATATTTT.

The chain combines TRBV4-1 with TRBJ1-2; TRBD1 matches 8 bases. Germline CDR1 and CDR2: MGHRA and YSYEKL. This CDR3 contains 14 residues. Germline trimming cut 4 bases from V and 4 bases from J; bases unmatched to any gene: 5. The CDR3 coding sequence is TGCGCCAGCAGCCCAAGGACAGGGCGCTATGGCTACACCTTC. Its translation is CASSPRTGRYGYTF.

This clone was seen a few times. The CDR3 bases are TGCGCCAGCAGCCACGTGGGCTACTCCTACAATGAGCAGTTCTTC. It translates to CASSHVGYSYNEQFF. The rearrangement uses TRBV5-1 and TRBJ2-1; D unresolved. V lost 4 bases to trimming and J lost 0 bases, with 11 bases between them. Germline lookup yields CDR1 SGHRS and CDR2 YFSETQ. CDR3 size: 15 residues.

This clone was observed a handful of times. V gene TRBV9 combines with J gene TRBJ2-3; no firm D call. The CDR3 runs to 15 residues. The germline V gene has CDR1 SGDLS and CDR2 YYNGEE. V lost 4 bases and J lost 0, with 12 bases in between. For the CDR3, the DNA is TGTGCCAGCAGCTCCACGGCCGCTAGCACAGATACGCAGTATTTT. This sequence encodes CASSSTAASTDTQYF.

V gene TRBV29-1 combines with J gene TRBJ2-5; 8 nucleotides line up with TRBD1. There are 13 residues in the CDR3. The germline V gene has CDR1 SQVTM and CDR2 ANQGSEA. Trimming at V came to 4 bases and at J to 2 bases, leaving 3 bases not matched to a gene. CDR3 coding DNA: TGCAGCGTTGTCCGGGACAGGCAAGAGACCCAGTACTTC. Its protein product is CSVVRDRQETQYF.

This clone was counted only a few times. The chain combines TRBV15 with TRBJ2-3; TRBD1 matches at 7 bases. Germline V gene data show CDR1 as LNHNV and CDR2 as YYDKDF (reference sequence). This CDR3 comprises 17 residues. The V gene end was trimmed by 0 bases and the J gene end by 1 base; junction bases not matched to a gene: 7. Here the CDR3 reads CATSRDHKGAGTDTQYF. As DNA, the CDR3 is TGTGCCACCAGCAGAGATCATAAGGGGGCTGGCACAGATACGCAGTATTTT. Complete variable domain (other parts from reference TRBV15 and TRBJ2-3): DAMVIQNPRYQVTQFGKPVTLSCSQTLNHNVMYWYQQKSSQAPKLLFHYYDKDFNNEADTPDNFQSRRPNTSFCFLDIRSPGLGDTAMYLCATSRDHKGAGTDTQYFGPGTRLTVL.

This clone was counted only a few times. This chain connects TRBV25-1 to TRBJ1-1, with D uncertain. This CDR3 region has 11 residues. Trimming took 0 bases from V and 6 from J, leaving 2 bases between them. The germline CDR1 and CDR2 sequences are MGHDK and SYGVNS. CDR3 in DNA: TGTGCCAGCAGTGAATACGCTGAAGCTTTCTTT. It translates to CASSEYAEAFF.

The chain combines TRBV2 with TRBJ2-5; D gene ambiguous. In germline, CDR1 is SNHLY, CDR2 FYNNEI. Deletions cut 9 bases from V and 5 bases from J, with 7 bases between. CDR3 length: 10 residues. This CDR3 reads CARGTETQYF. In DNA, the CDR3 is TGTGCCAGAGGTACGGAGACCCAGTACTTC.

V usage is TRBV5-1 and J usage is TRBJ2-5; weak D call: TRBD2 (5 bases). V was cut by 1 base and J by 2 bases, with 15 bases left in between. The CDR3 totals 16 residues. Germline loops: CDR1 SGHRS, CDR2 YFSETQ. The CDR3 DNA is TGCGCCAGCAGCTTGCGGGAAGCGGAGCTTCAAGAGACCCAGTACTTC. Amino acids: CASSLREAELQETQYF.

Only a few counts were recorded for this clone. CDR3 bases: TGTGCCAGCAGCTTAGCCGGGGTGGTGAATGGCTACACCTTC. It is translated as CASSLAGVVNGYTF. The gene calls are TRBV7-2 and TRBJ1-2; D gene unclear. V dropped 0 bases and J dropped 6 bases, with 11 bases sitting between them. The germline gives CDR1 SGHTA, CDR2 FQGNSA. The CDR3 loop spans 14 amino acids. Looking up the rest from reference TRBV7-2 and TRBJ1-2 gives the full variable domain: GAGVSQSPSNKVTEKGKDVELRCDPISGHTALYWYRQSLGQGLEFLIYFQGNSAPDKSGLPSDRFSAERTGGSVSTLTIQRTQQEDSAVYLCASSLAGVVNGYTFGSGTRLTVV.

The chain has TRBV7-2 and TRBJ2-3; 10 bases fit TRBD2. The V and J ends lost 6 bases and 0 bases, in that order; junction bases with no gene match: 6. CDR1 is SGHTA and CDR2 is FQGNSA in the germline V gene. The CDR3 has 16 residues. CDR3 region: CASRRTSGTSTDTQYF. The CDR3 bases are TGTGCCAGCAGAAGGACTAGCGGAACGAGCACAGATACGCAGTATTTT. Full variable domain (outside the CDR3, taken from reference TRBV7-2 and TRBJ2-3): GAGVSQSPSNKVTEKGKDVELRCDPISGHTALYWYRQSLGQGLEFLIYFQGNSAPDKSGLPSDRFSAERTGGSVSTLTIQRTQQEDSAVYLCASRRTSGTSTDTQYFGPGTRLTVL.

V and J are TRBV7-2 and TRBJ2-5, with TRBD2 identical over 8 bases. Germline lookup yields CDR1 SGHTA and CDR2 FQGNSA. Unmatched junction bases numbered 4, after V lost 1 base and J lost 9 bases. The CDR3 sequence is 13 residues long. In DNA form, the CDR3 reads TGTGCCAGCAGCTTAGTTCGAGCGGGGGCCCAGTACTTC. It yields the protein CASSLVRAGAQYF.